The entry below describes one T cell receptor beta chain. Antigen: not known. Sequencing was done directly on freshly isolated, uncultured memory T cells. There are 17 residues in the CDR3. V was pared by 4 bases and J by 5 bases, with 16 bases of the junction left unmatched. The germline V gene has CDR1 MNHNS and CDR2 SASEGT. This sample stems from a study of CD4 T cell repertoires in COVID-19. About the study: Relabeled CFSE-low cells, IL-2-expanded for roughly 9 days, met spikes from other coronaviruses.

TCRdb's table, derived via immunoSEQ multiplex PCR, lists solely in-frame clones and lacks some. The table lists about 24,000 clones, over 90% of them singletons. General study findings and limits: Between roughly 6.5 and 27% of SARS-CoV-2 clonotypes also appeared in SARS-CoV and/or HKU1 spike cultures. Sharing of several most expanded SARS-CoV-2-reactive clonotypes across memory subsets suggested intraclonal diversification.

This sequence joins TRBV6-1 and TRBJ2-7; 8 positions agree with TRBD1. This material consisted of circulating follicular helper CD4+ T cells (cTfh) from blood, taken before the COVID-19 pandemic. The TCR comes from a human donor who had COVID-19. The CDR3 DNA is TGTGCCAGCAGTGGAAGGGACAGGCCAGACCTAAGGGACGAGCAGTACTTC. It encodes CASSGRDRPDLRDEQYF.